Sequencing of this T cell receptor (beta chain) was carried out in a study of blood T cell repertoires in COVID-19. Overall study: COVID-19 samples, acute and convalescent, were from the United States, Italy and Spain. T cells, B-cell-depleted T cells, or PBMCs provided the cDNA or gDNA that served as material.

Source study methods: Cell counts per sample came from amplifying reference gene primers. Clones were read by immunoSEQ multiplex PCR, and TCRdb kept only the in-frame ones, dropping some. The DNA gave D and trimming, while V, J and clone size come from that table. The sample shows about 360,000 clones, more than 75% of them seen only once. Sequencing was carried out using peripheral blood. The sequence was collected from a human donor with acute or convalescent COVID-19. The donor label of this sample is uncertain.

CDR3: CASSYLASGGYGYTF. Written as DNA, the CDR3 is TGTGCCAGCAGTTACCTCGCCTCCGGGGGGTATGGCTACACCTTC. The V call is TRBV6-5, the J call TRBJ1-2; D might be TRBD1 (5 bases). CDR1 and CDR2 (germline): MNHEY, SVGAGI. Trimming left V 2 bases short and J 5 bases short, with 15 bases between. CDR3 length: 15 amino acids.